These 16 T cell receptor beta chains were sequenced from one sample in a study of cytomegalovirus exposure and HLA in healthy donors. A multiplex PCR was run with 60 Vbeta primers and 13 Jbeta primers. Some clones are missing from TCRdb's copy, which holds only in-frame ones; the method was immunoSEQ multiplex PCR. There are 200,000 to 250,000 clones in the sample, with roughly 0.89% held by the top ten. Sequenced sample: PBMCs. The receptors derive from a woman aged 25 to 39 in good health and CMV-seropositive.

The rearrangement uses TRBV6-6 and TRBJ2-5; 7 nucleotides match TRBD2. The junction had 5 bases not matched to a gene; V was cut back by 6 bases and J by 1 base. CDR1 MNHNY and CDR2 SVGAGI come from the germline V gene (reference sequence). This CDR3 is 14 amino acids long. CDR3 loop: CASRQLASQETQYF. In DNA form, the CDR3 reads TGTGCCAGCAGGCAACTAGCGTCCCAAGAGACCCAGTACTTC.

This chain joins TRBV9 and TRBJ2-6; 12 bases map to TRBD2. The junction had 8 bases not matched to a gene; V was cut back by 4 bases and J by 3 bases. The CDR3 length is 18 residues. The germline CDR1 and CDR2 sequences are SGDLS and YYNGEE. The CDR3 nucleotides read TGTGCCAGCAGCCTTCCTAGCGGGAGGGTGGTTGGGGCCAACGTCCTGACTTTC. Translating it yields CASSLPSGRVVGANVLTF.

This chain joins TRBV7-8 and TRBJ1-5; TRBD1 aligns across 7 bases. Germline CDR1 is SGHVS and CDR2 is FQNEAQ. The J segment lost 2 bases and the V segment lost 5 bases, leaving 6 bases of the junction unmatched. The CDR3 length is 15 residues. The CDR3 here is CASSIRQGGNQPQHF. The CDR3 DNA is TGTGCCAGCAGCATCCGACAGGGTGGCAATCAGCCCCAGCATTTT.

CDR3 bases: TGCGCCAGCAGTGGACGACAGGGGCGGAACAATCAGCCCCAGCATTTT. Protein product: CASSGRQGRNNQPQHF. The rearrangement uses TRBV10-1 and TRBJ1-5; 8 nucleotides align to TRBD1. The CDR3 covers 16 residues. Germline lookup yields CDR1 WNHNN and CDR2 SYGVQD (reference sequence). V shed 4 bases and J 3 bases; nucleotides not matched to a gene: 8.

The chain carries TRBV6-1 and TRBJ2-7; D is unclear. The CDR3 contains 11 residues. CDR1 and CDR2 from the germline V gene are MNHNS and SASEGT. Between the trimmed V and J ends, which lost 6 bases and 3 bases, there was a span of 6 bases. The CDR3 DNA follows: TGTGCCAGCAGCCTTTACTACGAGCAGTACTTC. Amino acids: CASSLYYEQYF.

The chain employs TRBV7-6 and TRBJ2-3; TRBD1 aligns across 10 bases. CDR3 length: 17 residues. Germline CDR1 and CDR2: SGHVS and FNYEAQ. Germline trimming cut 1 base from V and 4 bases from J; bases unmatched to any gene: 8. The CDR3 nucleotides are TGTGCCAGCAGCTTAGTTTCAGCGACAGGGGGCCCAGATACGCAGTATTTT. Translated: CASSLVSATGGPDTQYF.

Here the CDR3 reads CASSLVTGGVDTQYF. For the CDR3, the DNA is TGTGCCAGCAGCTTAGTCACGGGAGGCGTGGATACGCAGTATTTT. The chain combines TRBV7-2 with TRBJ2-3, with TRBD2 identical over 7 bases. This CDR3 has 15 amino acids. Germline trimming cut 1 base from V and 6 bases from J; bases unmatched to any gene: 7. CDR1 and CDR2 from the germline V gene are SGHTA and FQGNSA.

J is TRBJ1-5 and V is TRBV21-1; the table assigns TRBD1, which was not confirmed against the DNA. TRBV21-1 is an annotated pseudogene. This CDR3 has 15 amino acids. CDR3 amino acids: CASSNPRGDTEPQHF. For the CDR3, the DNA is TGTGCCAGCAGCAACCCCAGGGGGGATACGGAGCCCCAGCATTTT.

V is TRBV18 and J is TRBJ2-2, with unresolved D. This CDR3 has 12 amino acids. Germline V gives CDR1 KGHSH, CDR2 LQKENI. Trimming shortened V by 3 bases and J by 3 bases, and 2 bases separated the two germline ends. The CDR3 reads CASSPYTGELFF. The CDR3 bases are TGTGCCAGCTCACCCTACACCGGGGAGCTGTTTTTT.

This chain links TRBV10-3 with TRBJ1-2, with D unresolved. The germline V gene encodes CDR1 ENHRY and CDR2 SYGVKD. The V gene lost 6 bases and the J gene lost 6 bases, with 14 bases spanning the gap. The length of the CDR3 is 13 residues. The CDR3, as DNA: TGTGCCATCAGGACGGGATCTATGGATGGCTACACCTTC. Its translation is CAIRTGSMDGYTF.

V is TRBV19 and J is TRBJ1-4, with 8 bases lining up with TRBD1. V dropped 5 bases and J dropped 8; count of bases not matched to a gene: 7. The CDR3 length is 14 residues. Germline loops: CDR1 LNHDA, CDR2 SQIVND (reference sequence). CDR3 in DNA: TGTGCCAGTAGTCCCCGGACAGGGTGGGAAAAACTGTTTTTT. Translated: CASSPRTGWEKLFF.

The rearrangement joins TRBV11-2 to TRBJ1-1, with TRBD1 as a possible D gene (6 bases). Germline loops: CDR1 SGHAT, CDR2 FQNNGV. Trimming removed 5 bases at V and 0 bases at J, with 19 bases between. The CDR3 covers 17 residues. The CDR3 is CASSARGTVVMNTEAFF. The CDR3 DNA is TGTGCCAGCAGCGCGAGGGGGACCGTCGTCATGAACACTGAAGCTTTCTTT.

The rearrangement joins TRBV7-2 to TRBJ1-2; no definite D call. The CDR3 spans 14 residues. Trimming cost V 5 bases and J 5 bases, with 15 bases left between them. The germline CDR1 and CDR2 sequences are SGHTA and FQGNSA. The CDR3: CASSRTPAEYGYTF. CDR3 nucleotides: TGTGCCAGCAGCAGGACTCCGGCGGAATATGGCTACACCTTC.

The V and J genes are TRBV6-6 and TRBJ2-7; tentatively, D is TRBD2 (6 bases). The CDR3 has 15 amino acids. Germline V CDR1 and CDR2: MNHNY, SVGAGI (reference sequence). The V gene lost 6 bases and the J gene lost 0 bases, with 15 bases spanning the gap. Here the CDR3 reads CASRMSGRDSYEQYF. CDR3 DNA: TGTGCCAGCAGGATGTCCGGGAGAGACTCCTACGAGCAGTACTTC.

CDR3 sequence: CASSPLRQGGETQYF. DNA of the CDR3: TGTGCCAGCTCACCACTCCGACAGGGGGGCGAGACCCAGTACTTC. This chain uses TRBV18 with TRBJ2-5, with 9 positions matching TRBD1. The CDR3 is 15 amino acids. CDR1 is KGHSH, CDR2 LQKENI, per germline. With 1 base clipped from V and 5 bases from J, the junction kept 5 bases outside the gene matches.

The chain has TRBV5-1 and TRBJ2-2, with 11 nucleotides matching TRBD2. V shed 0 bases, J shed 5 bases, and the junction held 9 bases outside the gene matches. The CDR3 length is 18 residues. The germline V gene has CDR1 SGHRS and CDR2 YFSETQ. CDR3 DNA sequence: TGCGCCAGCAGCTTGGGGCCCCTACTAGCGGGGGATACCGGGGAGCTGTTTTTT. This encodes CASSLGPLLAGDTGELFF.